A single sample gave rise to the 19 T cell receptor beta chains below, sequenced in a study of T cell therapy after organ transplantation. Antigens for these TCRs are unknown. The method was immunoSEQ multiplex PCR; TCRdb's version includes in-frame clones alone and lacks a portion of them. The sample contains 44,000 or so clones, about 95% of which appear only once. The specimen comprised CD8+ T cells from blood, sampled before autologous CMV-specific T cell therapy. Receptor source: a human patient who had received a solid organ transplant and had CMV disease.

This CDR3 is CASSPGQGYNEQFF. The CDR3, as DNA: TGTGCCAGCAGCCCTGGACAGGGTTACAATGAGCAGTTCTTC. This sequence joins TRBV13 and TRBJ2-1, with TRBD1 matching 8 bases. This CDR3 has 14 amino acids. Germline loops: CDR1 PRHDT, CDR2 FYEKMQ (reference sequence). V shed 5 bases and J 4 bases; nucleotides not matched to a gene: 4. Full variable domain (outside the CDR3, taken from reference TRBV13 and TRBJ2-1): AAGVIQSPRHLIKEKRETATLKCYPIPRHDTVYWYQQGPGQDPQFLISFYEKMQSDKGSIPDRFSAQQFSDYHSELNMSSLELGDSALYFCASSPGQGYNEQFFGPGTRLTVL.

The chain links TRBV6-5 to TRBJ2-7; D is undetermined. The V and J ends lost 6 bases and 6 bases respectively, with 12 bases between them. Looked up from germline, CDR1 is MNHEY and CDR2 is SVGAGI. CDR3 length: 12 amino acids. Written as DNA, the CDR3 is TGTGCCAGCAGGGCCCTATCGGGCGAGCAGTACTTC. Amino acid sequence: CASRALSGEQYF.

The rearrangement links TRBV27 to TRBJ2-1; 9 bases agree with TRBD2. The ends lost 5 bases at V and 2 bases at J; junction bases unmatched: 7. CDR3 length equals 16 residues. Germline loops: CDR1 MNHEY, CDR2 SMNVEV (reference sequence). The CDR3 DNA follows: TGTGCCAGCAGTCCCCTAGCGGGGAACCCCTACAATGAGCAGTTCTTC. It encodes CASSPLAGNPYNEQFF.

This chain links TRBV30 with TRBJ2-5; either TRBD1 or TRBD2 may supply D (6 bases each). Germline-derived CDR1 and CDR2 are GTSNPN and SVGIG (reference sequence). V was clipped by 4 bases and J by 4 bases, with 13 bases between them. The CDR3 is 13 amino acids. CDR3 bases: TGTGCCTGGAACAGGGACTTCCGAGAGACCCAGTACTTC. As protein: CAWNRDFRETQYF.

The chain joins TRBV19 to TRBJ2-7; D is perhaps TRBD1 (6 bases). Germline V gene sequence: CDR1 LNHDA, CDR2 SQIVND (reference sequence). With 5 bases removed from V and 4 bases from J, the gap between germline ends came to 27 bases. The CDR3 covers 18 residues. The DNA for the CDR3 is TGTGCCAGTAGTCATCCCGGCACACAGGGCCCTAGAGTGTACGAGCAGTACTTC. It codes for CASSHPGTQGPRVYEQYF.

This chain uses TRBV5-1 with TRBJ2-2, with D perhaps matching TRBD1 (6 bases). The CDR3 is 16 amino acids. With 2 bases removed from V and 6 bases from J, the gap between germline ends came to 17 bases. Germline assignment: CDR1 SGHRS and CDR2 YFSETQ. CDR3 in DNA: TGCGCCAGCAGCTTTTCGTGGGGGCAGCCGCCCGGGGAGCTGTTTTTT. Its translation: CASSFSWGQPPGELFF.

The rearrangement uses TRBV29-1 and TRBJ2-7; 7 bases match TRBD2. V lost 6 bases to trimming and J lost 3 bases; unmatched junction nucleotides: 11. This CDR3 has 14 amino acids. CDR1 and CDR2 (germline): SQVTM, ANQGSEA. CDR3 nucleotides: TGCAGCGTCCTGCGGGAGATCGGTTACTACGAGCAGTACTTC. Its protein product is CSVLREIGYYEQYF.

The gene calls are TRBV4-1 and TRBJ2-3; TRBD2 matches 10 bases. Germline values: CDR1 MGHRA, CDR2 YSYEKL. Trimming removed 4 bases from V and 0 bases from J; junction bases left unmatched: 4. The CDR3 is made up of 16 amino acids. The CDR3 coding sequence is TGCGCCAGCAGCCCGCGGACTAGCGGCAGCACAGATACGCAGTATTTT. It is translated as CASSPRTSGSTDTQYF.

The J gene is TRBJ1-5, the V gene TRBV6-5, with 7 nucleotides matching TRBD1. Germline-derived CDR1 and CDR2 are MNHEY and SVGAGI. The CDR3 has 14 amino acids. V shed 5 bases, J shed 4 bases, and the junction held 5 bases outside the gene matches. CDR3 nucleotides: TGTGCCAGCAGTGAGGGGACAGAAAATCAGCCCCAGCATTTT. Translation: CASSEGTENQPQHF.

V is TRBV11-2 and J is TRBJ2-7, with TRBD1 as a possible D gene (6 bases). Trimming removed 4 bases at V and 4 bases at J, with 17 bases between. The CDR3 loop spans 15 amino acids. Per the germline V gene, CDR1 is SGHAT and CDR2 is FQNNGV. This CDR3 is CASSSGAGVWYEQYF. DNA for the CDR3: TGTGCCAGCAGCTCAGGGGCAGGGGTTTGGTACGAGCAGTACTTC.

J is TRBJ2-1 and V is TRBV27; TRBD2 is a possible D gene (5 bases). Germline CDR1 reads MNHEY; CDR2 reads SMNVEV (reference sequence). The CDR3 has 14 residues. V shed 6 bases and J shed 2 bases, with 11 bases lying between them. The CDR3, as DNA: TGTGCCAGCAGCGAGGAAGCGGCCTACAATGAGCAGTTCTTC. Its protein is CASSEEAAYNEQFF.

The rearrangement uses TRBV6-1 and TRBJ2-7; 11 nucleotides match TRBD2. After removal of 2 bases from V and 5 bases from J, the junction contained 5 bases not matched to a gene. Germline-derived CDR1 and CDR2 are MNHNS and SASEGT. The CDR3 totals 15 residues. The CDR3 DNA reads TGTGCCAGCAGTGAATCAACTAGCGGGAGCCACGAGCAGTACTTC. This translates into CASSESTSGSHEQYF.

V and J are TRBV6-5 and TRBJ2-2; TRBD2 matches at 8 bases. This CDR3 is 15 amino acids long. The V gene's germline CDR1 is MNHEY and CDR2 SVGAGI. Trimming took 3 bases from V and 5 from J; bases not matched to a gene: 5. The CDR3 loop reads CASSYSAGGTGELFF. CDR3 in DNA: TGTGCCAGCAGTTATTCCGCGGGAGGTACCGGGGAGCTGTTTTTT.

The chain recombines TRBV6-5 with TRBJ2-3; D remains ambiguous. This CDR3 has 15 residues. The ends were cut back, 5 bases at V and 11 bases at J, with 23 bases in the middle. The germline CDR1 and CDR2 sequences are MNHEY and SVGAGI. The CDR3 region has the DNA TGTGCCAGCAGTCCCACGGGCGAACACCCCCTCGGGCAGTATTTT. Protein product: CASSPTGEHPLGQYF.

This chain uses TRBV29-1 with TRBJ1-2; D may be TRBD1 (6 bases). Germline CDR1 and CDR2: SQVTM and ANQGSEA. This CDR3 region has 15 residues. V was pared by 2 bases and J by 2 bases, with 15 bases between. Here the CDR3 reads CSVEKQGQGNYGYTF. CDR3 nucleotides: TGCAGCGTTGAAAAGCAGGGGCAGGGGAACTATGGCTACACCTTC.

The DNA of the CDR3 is TGCGCCAGCAGCTTGGCAGGGTATGGGTACGAGCAGTACTTC. Translating it yields CASSLAGYGYEQYF. The chain links TRBV5-1 to TRBJ2-7; the D gene is possibly TRBD1 (5 bases). CDR3 length equals 14 residues. Trimming removed 0 bases at V and 4 bases at J, with 11 bases between. Germline CDR1 reads SGHRS; CDR2 reads YFSETQ.

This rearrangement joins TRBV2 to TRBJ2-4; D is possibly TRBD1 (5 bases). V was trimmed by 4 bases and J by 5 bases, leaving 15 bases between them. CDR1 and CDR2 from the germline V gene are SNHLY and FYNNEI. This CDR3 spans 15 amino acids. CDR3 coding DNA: TGTGCCAGCAGTGGCGGTGGCAGGGCTGAAAACATTCAGTACTTC. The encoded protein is CASSGGGRAENIQYF.

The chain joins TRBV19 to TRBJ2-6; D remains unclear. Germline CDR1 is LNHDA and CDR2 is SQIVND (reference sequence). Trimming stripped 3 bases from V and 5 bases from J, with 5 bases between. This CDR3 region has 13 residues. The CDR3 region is CASSMGRANVLTF. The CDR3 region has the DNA TGTGCCAGTAGTATGGGCAGGGCCAACGTCCTGACTTTC. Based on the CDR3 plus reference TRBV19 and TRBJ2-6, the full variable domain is DGGITQSPKYLFRKEGQNVTLSCEQNLNHDAMYWYRQDPGQGLRLIYYSQIVNDFQKGDIAEGYSVSREKKESFPLTVTSAQKNPTAFYLCASSMGRANVLTFGAGSRLTVL.

The CDR3 DNA reads TGTGCCAGCAGCCCAAGACCAGGCATGGTCTCTGGGGCCAACGTCCTGACTTTC. The encoded protein is CASSPRPGMVSGANVLTF. The chain uses TRBV14 and TRBJ2-6; no reliable D call. The CDR3 is 18 residues long. V was shortened by 4 bases and J by 0 bases, with 16 bases between the two germline ends. Germline V gives CDR1 SGHDN, CDR2 FVKESK. Together with reference TRBV14 and TRBJ2-6, the CDR3 gives the full variable domain: EAGVTQFPSHSVIEKGQTVTLRCDPISGHDNLYWYRRVMGKEIKFLLHFVKESKQDESGMPNNRFLAERTGGTYSTLKVQPAELEDSGVYFCASSPRPGMVSGANVLTFGAGSRLTVL.